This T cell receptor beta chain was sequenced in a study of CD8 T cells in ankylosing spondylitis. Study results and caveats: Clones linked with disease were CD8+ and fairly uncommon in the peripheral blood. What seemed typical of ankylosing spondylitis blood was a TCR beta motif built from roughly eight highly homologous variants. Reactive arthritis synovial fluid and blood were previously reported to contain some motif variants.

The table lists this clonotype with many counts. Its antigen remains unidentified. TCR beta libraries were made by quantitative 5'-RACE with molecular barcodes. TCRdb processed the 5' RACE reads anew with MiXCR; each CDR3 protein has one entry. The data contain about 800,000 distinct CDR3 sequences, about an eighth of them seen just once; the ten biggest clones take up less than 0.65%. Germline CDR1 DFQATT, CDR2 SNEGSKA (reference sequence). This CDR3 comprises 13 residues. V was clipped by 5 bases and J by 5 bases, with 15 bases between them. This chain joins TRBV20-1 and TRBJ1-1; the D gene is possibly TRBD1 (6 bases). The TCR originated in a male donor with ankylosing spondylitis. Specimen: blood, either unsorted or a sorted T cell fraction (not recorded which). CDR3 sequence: CSAGGLQRTEAFF. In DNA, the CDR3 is TGCAGTGCTGGGGGCCTCCAGCGAACTGAAGCTTTCTTT.